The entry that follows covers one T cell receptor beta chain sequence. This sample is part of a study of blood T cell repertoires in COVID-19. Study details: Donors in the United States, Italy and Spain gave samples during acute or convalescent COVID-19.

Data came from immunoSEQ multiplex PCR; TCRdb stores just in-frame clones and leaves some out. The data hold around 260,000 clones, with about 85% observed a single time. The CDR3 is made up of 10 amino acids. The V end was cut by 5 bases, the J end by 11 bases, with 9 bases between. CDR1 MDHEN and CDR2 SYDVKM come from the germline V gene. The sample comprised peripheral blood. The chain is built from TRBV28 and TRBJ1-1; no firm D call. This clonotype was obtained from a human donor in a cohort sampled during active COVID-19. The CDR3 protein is CASSRYWAFF. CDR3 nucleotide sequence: TGTGCCAGCAGTCGCTACTGGGCTTTCTTT.